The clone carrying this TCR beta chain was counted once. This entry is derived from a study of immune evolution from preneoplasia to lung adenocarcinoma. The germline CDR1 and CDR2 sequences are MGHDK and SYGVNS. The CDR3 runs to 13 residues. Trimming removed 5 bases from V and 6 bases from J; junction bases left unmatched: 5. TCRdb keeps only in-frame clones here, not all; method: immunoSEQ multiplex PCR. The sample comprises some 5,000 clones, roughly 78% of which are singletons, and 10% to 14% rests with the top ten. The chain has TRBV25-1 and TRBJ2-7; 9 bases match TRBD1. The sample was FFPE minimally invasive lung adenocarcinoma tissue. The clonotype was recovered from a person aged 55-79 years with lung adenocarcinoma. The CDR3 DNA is TGTGCCAGCAGTCCGGACAGGGGAGCCGAGCAGTACTTC. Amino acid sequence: CASSPDRGAEQYF.